These T cell receptor beta chains were read from a single sample in a study of cytomegalovirus exposure and HLA in healthy donors. Repertoires were generated with immunoSEQ multiplex PCR, while TCRdb's copy carries only in-frame clones and drops some. The sample includes around 210,000 clones, around 79% seen only once; the top ten take roughly 0.4%. Material: PBMCs. Source of these receptors: a male donor in good health and CMV-seropositive. Each CDR3 is given with its conserved first and last residue. A D gene is named only where the DNA matches it firmly.

j_call: TRBJ1-3; d_call: -; v_call: TRBV27; cdr3_length: 16; cdr3_aa: CASSSAWSLNGNTIYF
j_call: TRBJ1-4; d_call: -; v_call: TRBV30; cdr3_length: 13; cdr3_aa: CAWNGRLDEKLFF
j_call: TRBJ1-5; d_call: -; v_call: TRBV30; cdr3_length: 14; cdr3_aa: CAWSVRLGNQPQHF
j_call: TRBJ2-7; d_call: TRBD1; v_call: TRBV7-8; cdr3_length: 15; cdr3_aa: CASSYDRDRVYEQYF
j_call: TRBJ2-2; d_call: -; v_call: TRBV5-6; cdr3_length: 16; cdr3_aa: CASSLVGTPNTGELFF
j_call: TRBJ2-7; d_call: TRBD1; v_call: TRBV5-6; cdr3_length: 15; cdr3_aa: CASSLEGQRFYEQYF
j_call: TRBJ2-7; d_call: -; v_call: TRBV25-1; cdr3_length: 14; cdr3_aa: CASSPQDRAYEQYF
j_call: TRBJ2-4; d_call: -; v_call: TRBV5-4; cdr3_length: 15; cdr3_aa: CASSLEKRVGGIQYF
j_call: TRBJ1-4; d_call: TRBD1; v_call: TRBV27; cdr3_length: 18; cdr3_aa: CASSFRQGFSATNEKLFF
j_call: TRBJ2-3; d_call: -; v_call: TRBV28; cdr3_length: 15; cdr3_aa: CASRFFTSNTDTQYF
j_call: TRBJ1-2; d_call: -; v_call: TRBV19; cdr3_length: 13; cdr3_aa: CASSITGNYGYTF
j_call: TRBJ2-7; d_call: TRBD2; v_call: TRBV4-1; cdr3_length: 15; cdr3_aa: CASSLGLAELYEQYF
j_call: TRBJ2-7; d_call: TRBD1; v_call: TRBV5-4; cdr3_length: 14; cdr3_aa: CASSPWGQGYEQYF
j_call: TRBJ1-3; d_call: -; v_call: TRBV4-1; cdr3_length: 16; cdr3_aa: CASSQSPRPGRNTIYF
j_call: TRBJ1-5; d_call: -; v_call: TRBV5-5; cdr3_length: 14; cdr3_aa: CASSGGRVGQPQHF
j_call: TRBJ1-6; d_call: TRBD1; v_call: TRBV7-8; cdr3_length: 17; cdr3_aa: CASSTGTGGLKNSPLHF
j_call: TRBJ2-2; d_call: -; v_call: TRBV5-1; cdr3_length: 16; cdr3_aa: CASSLGGHTNTGELFF
j_call: TRBJ1-5; d_call: -; v_call: TRBV6-5; cdr3_length: 13; cdr3_aa: CASSPGSNQPQHF
j_call: TRBJ2-7; d_call: TRBD1; v_call: TRBV15; cdr3_length: 13; cdr3_aa: CAASQTGISEQYF
j_call: TRBJ2-7; d_call: -; v_call: TRBV18; cdr3_length: 13; cdr3_aa: CAGSPSRRYEQYF
j_call: TRBJ2-2; d_call: TRBD2; v_call: TRBV27; cdr3_length: 15; cdr3_aa: CASTGLEFGPGELFF
j_call: TRBJ2-7; d_call: -; v_call: TRBV7-9; cdr3_length: 14; cdr3_aa: CASSLAVETYEQYF
j_call: TRBJ2-7; d_call: -; v_call: TRBV6-6; cdr3_length: 14; cdr3_aa: CASSYGIGGTQQYF
j_call: TRBJ1-5; d_call: -; v_call: TRBV4-2; cdr3_length: 16; cdr3_aa: CASSQDLTDRNQPQHF
j_call: TRBJ2-3; d_call: TRBD2; v_call: TRBV7-3; cdr3_length: 15; cdr3_aa: CASSLRLAGTDTQYF
j_call: TRBJ1-2; d_call: -; v_call: TRBV27; cdr3_length: 14; cdr3_aa: CASSLLEGQGGYTF
j_call: TRBJ2-3; d_call: TRBD1; v_call: TRBV5-1; cdr3_length: 17; cdr3_aa: CASSLGFRQGASDTQYF
j_call: TRBJ1-2; d_call: TRBD1; v_call: TRBV2; cdr3_length: 13; cdr3_aa: CASGDRPPVGYTF
j_call: TRBJ1-2; d_call: -; v_call: TRBV13; cdr3_length: 14; cdr3_aa: CASSPRRGAYGYTF
j_call: TRBJ1-4; d_call: TRBD1; v_call: TRBV5-1; cdr3_length: 15; cdr3_aa: CASSLSQQGGEKLFF
j_call: TRBJ2-4; d_call: -; v_call: TRBV19; cdr3_length: 15; cdr3_aa: CASTKFQGSKNIQYF
j_call: TRBJ1-4; d_call: TRBD1; v_call: TRBV7-2; cdr3_length: 18; cdr3_aa: CASSLIAPGTADNEKLFF
j_call: TRBJ2-7; d_call: -; v_call: TRBV29-1; cdr3_length: 12; cdr3_aa: CSVETGPYAQYF
j_call: TRBJ2-1; d_call: -; v_call: TRBV6-6; cdr3_length: 14; cdr3_aa: CASKASETYNEQFF
j_call: TRBJ2-7; d_call: TRBD2; v_call: TRBV27; cdr3_length: 16; cdr3_aa: CASSLVLAGAINEQYF
j_call: TRBJ2-7; d_call: TRBD2; v_call: TRBV5-4; cdr3_length: 12; cdr3_aa: CASSGGSYEQYF
j_call: TRBJ1-1; d_call: -; v_call: TRBV19; cdr3_length: 14; cdr3_aa: CASSILAPGTEAFF
j_call: TRBJ2-2; d_call: -; v_call: TRBV6-1; cdr3_length: 13; cdr3_aa: CASIGGITGELFF
j_call: TRBJ1-5; d_call: TRBD1; v_call: TRBV2; cdr3_length: 14; cdr3_aa: CASSGTGGRQPQHF
j_call: TRBJ2-2; d_call: TRBD1; v_call: TRBV6-6; cdr3_length: 14; cdr3_aa: CASRTGQVSGELFF
j_call: TRBJ1-2; d_call: -; v_call: TRBV4-2; cdr3_length: 13; cdr3_aa: CASSQRGNDGYTF
j_call: TRBJ1-2; d_call: -; v_call: TRBV28; cdr3_length: 13; cdr3_aa: CASSTGQNYGYTF
j_call: TRBJ2-5; d_call: TRBD2; v_call: TRBV7-3; cdr3_length: 15; cdr3_aa: CASSPGLAKGETQYF
j_call: TRBJ1-6; d_call: TRBD1; v_call: TRBV9; cdr3_length: 16; cdr3_aa: CASSVRQGSENSPLHF
j_call: TRBJ2-5; d_call: TRBD1; v_call: TRBV9; cdr3_length: 12; cdr3_aa: CASDRGGETQYF
j_call: TRBJ2-1; d_call: -; v_call: TRBV14; cdr3_length: 13; cdr3_aa: CASSQDLENEQFF
j_call: TRBJ2-1; d_call: TRBD1; v_call: TRBV4-2; cdr3_length: 16; cdr3_aa: CASSQVVQGAGGEQFF
j_call: TRBJ1-2; d_call: TRBD1; v_call: TRBV6-1; cdr3_length: 14; cdr3_aa: CASSEDPGQGGYTF
j_call: TRBJ1-1; d_call: -; v_call: TRBV19; cdr3_length: 21; cdr3_aa: CASRGGYLGISNEGLGPEAFF
j_call: TRBJ1-2; d_call: -; v_call: TRBV7-9; cdr3_length: 12; cdr3_aa: CASSLEHYGYTF
j_call: TRBJ1-4; d_call: TRBD1; v_call: TRBV28; cdr3_length: 17; cdr3_aa: CASTYPSTGGAGEKLFF
j_call: TRBJ2-3; d_call: TRBD2; v_call: TRBV2; cdr3_length: 14; cdr3_aa: CAAAPVGGTDTQYF
j_call: TRBJ1-2; d_call: TRBD1; v_call: TRBV29-1; cdr3_length: 13; cdr3_aa: CSVSSGGDYGYTF
j_call: TRBJ1-5; d_call: TRBD1; v_call: TRBV6-6; cdr3_length: 15; cdr3_aa: CASSYSDRGNQPQHF
j_call: TRBJ2-3; d_call: TRBD2; v_call: TRBV27; cdr3_length: 17; cdr3_aa: CASSPSRGDYSTDTQYF
j_call: TRBJ1-1; d_call: -; v_call: TRBV13; cdr3_length: 17; cdr3_aa: CASSFGGGGGLNTEAFF
j_call: TRBJ2-5; d_call: -; v_call: TRBV5-6; cdr3_length: 14; cdr3_aa: CASSLPGEQETQYF
j_call: TRBJ2-3; d_call: -; v_call: TRBV5-1; cdr3_length: 17; cdr3_aa: CASSLGLLVTSTDTQYF